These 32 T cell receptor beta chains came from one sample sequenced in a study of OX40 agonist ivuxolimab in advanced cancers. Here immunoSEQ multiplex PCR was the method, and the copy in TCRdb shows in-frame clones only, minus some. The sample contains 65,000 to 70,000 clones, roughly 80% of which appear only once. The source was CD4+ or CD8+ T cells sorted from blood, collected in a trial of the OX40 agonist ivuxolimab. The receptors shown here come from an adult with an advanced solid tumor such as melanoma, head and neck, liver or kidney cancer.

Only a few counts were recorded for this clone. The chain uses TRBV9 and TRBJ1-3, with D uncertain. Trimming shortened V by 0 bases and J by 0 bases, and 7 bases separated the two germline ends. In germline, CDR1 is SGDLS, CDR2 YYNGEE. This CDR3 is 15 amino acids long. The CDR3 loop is CASSVGDSSGNTIYF. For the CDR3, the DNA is TGTGCCAGCAGCGTAGGGGATTCCTCTGGAAACACCATATATTTT.

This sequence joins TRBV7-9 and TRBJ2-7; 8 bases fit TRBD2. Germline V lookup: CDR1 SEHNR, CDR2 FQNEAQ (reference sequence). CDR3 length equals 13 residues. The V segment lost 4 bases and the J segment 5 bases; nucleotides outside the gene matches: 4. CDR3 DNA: TGTGCCAGCAGCTATAGCGGGAACGACGAGCAGTACTTC. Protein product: CASSYSGNDEQYF.

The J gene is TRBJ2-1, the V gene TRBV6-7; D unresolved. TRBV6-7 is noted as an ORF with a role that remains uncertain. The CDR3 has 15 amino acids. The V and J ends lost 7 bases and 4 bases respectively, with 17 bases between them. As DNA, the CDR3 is TGTGCCAGCACCCTAGTTGGGGTACGTTACAATGAGCAGTTCTTC. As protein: CASTLVGVRYNEQFF.

CDR3 coding DNA: TGCAGCGTCTACGGACTAGCGGGAGGACTCTCCTACAATGAGCAGTTCTTC. Translated, it gives CSVYGLAGGLSYNEQFF. The chain carries TRBV29-1 and TRBJ2-1, with 14 bases lining up with TRBD2. V was pared by 6 bases and J by 0 bases, with 7 bases of the junction left unmatched. The length of the CDR3 is 17 residues. Germline-derived CDR1 and CDR2 are SQVTM and ANQGSEA.

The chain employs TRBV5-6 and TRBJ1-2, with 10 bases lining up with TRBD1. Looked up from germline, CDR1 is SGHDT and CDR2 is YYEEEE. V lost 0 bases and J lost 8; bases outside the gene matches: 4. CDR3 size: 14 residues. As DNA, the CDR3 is TGTGCCAGCAGCTTGGGACAGGGGGCGAAGGGCTACACCTTC. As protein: CASSLGQGAKGYTF.

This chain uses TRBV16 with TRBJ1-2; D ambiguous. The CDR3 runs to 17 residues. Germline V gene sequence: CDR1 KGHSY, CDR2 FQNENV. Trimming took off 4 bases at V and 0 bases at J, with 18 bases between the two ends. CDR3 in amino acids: CASSPPGSHQANYGYTF. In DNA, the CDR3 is TGTGCCAGCAGCCCTCCCGGGAGTCATCAAGCTAACTATGGCTACACCTTC.

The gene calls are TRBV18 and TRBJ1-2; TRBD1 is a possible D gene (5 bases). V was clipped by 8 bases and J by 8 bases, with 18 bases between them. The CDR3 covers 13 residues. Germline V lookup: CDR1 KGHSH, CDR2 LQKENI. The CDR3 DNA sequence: TGTGCCAGCCGCATGGGGCAGGGCATCGGCTACACCTTC. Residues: CASRMGQGIGYTF.

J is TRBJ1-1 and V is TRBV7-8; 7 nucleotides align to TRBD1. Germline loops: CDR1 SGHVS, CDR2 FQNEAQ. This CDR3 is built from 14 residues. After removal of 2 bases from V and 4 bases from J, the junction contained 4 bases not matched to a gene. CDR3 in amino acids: CASSLLTGVTEAFF. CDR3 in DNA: TGTGCCAGCAGCTTATTAACAGGGGTCACTGAAGCTTTCTTT. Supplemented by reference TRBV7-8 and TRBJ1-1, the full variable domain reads GAGVSQSPRYKVAKRGQDVALRCDPISGHVSLFWYQQALGQGPEFLTYFQNEAQLDKSGLPSDRFFAERPEGSVSTLKIQRTQQEDSAVYLCASSLLTGVTEAFFGQGTRLTVV.

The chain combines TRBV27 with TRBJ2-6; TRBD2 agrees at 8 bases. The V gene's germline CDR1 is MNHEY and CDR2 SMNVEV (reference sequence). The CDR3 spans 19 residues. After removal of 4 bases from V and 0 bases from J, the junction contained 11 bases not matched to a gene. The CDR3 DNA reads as TGTGCCAGCAGTTCGAAGAAAGCGGGAGACCCCTCTGGGGCCAACGTCCTGACTTTC. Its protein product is CASSSKKAGDPSGANVLTF.

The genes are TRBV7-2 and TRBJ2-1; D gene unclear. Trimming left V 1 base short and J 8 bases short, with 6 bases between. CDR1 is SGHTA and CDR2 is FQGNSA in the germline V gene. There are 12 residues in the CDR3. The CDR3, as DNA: TGTGCCAGCAGCTTAGGGGCGGATGAGCAGTTCTTC. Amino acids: CASSLGADEQFF.

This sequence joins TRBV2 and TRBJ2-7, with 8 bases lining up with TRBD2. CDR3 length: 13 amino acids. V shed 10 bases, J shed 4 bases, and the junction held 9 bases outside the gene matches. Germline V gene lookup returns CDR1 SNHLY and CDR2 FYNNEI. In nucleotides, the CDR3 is TGTGCCACCCAAGCGGGAGCATGGTACGAGCAGTACTTC. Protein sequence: CATQAGAWYEQYF.

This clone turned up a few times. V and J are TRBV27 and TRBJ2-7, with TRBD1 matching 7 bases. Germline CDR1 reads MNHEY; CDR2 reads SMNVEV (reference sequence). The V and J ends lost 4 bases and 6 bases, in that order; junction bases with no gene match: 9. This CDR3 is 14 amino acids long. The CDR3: CASSSTRQGAEQYF. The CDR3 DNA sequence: TGTGCCAGCAGTTCTACACGACAGGGCGCCGAGCAGTACTTC.

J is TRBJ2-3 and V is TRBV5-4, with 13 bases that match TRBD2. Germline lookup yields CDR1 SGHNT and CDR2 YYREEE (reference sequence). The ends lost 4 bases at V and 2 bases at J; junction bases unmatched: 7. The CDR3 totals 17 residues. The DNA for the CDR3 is TGTGCCAGCAGCGCACGGACTAGCGGGGGATCCACAGATACGCAGTATTTT. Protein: CASSARTSGGSTDTQYF. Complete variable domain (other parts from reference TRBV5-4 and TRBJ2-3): ETGVTQSPTHLIKTRGQQVTLRCSSQSGHNTVSWYQQALGQGPQFIFQYYREEENGRGNFPPRFSGLQFPNYSSELNVNALELDDSALYLCASSARTSGGSTDTQYFGPGTRLTVL.

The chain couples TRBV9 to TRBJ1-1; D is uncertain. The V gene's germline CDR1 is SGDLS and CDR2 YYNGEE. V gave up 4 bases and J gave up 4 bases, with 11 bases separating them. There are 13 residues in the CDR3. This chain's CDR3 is CASSSLGITEAFF. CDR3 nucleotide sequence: TGTGCCAGCAGCTCTCTGGGGATCACTGAAGCTTTCTTT.

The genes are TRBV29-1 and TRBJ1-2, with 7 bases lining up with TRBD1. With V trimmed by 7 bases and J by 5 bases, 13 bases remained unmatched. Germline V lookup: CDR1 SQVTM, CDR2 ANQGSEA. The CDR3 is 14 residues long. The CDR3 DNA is TGCAGCGCCCCAGGGGGAAGTTTTGGTTATGGCTACACCTTC. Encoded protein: CSAPGGSFGYGYTF.

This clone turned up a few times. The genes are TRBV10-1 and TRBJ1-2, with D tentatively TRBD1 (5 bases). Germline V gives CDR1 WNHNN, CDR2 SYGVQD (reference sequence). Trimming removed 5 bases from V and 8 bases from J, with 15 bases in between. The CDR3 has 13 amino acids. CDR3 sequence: CASSPGGGGGYTF. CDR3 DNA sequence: TGCGCCAGCAGTCCCGGCGGGGGAGGCGGCTACACCTTC.

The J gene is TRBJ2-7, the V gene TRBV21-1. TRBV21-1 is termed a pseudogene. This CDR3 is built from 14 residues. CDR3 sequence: CASSKGGRSYEQYV. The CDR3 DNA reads TGTGCCAGCAGCAAAGGGGGACGTTCCTACGAGCAGTACGTC.

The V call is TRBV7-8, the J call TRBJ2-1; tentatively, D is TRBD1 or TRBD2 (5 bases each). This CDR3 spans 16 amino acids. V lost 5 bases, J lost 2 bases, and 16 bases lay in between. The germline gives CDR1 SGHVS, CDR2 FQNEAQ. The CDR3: CASSTPRDRTYNEQFF. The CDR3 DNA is TGTGCCAGCAGCACCCCCAGGGACCGAACCTACAATGAGCAGTTCTTC. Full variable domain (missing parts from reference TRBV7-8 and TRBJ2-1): GAGVSQSPRYKVAKRGQDVALRCDPISGHVSLFWYQQALGQGPEFLTYFQNEAQLDKSGLPSDRFFAERPEGSVSTLKIQRTQQEDSAVYLCASSTPRDRTYNEQFFGPGTRLTVL.

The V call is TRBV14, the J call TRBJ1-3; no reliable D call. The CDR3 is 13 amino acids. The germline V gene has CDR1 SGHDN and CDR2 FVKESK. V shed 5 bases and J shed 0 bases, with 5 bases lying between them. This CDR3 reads CASSINSGNTIYF. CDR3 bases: TGTGCCAGCAGCATTAACTCTGGAAACACCATATATTTT.

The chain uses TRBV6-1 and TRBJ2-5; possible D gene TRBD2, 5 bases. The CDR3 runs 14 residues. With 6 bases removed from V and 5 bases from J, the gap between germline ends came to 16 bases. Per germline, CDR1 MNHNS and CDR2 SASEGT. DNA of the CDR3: TGTGCCAGCAGCCCCGCGGGCCCCAGGGAGACCCAGTACTTC. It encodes CASSPAGPRETQYF.

For the CDR3, the DNA is TGTGCCTGGAGTGGGGGACACACTGAAGCTTTCTTT. Translation gives CAWSGGHTEAFF. The chain employs TRBV30 and TRBJ1-1; perhaps TRBD1 as D (5 bases). The CDR3 covers 12 residues. V was trimmed by 1 base and J by 3 bases, leaving 6 bases between them. The germline CDR1 and CDR2 sequences are GTSNPN and SVGIG (reference sequence).

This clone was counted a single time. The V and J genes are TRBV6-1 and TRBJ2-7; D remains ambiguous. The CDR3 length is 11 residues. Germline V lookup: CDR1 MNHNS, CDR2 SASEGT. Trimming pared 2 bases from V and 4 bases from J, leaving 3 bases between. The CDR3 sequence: CASSEFYEQYV. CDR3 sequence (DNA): TGTGCCAGCAGTGAATTTTACGAGCAGTACGTC.

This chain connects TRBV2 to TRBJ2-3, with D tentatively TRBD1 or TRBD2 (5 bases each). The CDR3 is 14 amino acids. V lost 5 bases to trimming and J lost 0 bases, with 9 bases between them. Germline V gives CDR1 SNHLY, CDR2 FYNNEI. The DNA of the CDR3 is TGTGCCAGCAGTTGGGGACGGAGCACAGATACGCAGTATTTT. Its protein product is CASSWGRSTDTQYF.

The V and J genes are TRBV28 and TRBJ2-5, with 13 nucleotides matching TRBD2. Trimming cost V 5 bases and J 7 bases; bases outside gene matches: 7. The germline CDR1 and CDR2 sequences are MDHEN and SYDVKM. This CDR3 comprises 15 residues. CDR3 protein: CASSGGLAGLWTQYF. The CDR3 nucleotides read TGTGCCAGCAGTGGGGGACTAGCGGGGTTATGGACCCAGTACTTC.

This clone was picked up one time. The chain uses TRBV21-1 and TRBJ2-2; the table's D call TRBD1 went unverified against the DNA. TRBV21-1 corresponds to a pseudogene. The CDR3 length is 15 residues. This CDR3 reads CASRLRQENTGELFF. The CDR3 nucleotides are TGTGCCAGCAGACTAAGACAGGAGAACACCGGGGAGCTGTTTTTT.

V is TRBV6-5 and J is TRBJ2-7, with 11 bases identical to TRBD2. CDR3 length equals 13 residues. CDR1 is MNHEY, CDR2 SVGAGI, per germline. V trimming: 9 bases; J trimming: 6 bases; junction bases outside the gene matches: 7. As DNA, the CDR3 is TGTGCCAGTCGGGGACTAGCGGACCCCGAGCAGTACGTC. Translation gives CASRGLADPEQYV.

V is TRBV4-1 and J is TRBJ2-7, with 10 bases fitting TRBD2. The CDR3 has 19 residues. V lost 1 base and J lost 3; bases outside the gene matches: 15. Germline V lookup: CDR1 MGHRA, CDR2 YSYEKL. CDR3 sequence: CASSQAWRGASGSSYEQYF. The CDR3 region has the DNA TGCGCCAGCAGCCAAGCCTGGCGGGGTGCTAGCGGGAGTAGCTACGAGCAGTACTTC.

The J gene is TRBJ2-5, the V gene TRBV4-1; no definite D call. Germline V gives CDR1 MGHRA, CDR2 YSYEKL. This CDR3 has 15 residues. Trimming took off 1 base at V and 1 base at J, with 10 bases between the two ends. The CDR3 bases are TGCGCCAGCAGCCAAGTCGTCCAGGCCCAAGAGACCCAGTACTTC. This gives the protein CASSQVVQAQETQYF.

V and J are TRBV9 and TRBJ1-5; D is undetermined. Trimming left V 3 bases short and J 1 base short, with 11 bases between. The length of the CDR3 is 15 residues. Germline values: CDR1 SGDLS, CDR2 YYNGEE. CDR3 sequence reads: CASSADGISNQPQHF. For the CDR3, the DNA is TGTGCCAGCAGCGCGGACGGTATAAGCAATCAGCCCCAGCATTTT.

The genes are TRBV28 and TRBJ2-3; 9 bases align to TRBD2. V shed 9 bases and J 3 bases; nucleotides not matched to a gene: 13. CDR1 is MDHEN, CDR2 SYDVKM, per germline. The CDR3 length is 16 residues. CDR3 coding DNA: TGTGCCAGTTGGGGGGGGACTAGCAGAGGAACAGATACGCAGTATTTT. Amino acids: CASWGGTSRGTDTQYF.

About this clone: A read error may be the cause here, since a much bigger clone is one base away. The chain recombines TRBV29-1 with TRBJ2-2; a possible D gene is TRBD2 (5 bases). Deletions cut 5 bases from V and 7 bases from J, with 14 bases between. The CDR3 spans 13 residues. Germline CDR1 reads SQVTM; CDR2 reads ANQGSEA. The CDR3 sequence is CSVKGSVNGELFF. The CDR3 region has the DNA TGCAGCGTTAAAGGGAGCGTGAACGGGGAGCTGTTTTTT.

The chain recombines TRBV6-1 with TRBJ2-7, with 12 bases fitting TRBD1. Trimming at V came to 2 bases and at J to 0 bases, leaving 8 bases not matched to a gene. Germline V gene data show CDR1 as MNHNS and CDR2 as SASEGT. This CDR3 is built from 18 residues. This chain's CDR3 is CASSELGQGAPSSYEQYV. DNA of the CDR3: TGTGCCAGCAGTGAATTGGGACAGGGGGCACCCAGCTCCTACGAGCAGTACGTC.